These 5 T cell receptor beta chains share one sample of origin, sequenced in a study of patients and donors after allogeneic stem cell transplantation (dated by TCRdb to the early 2020s). Receptors were amplified or captured by RT-PCR. Sequencer: NextSeq 550. Clones were called with MiXCR by TCRdb after fastp trimmed the public reads at Q25, and only in-frame beta chains were retained. Every distinct CDR3 protein forms one entry, paired with its most common genes and DNA. The sample includes approximately 160,000 distinct CDR3 sequences, with 30% observed a single time. Around 3% of the sample is taken by the ten largest. Material: blood, either unsorted or a sorted T cell fraction (not recorded which). All receptors derive from a human donor who was either an allogeneic HSCT recipient or a stem cell or donor lymphocyte infusion donor (not recorded which). It is not recorded whose cells these are; they may come from a transplant donor.

The chain couples TRBV16 to TRBJ1-5; D possibly corresponds to TRBD1 (5 bases). Germline lookup yields CDR1 KGHSY and CDR2 FQNENV. The CDR3 is 15 residues long. Trimming left V 6 bases short and J 0 bases short, with 12 bases between. The CDR3 sequence is CASRGDEYSNQPQHF. The CDR3 coding sequence is TGTGCCAGCAGAGGGGACGAATATAGCAATCAGCCCCAGCATTTT.

This clonotype was counted only a few times. One junction end does not reproduce the germline sequence, and a read error may be involved. This sequence joins TRBV7-7 and TRBJ2-3; TRBD2 might be the D (6 bases). This CDR3 has 13 residues. Germline V gives CDR1 SSHAT, CDR2 FNYEAQ (reference sequence). The CDR3: CASSLAVTDTQYF. Here the CDR3 DNA reads TGTGCTAGCAGCTTAGCGGTCACAGATACGCAGTATTTT.

The V and J genes are TRBV6-5 and TRBJ1-2; D possibly corresponds to TRBD1 (6 bases). The CDR3 covers 13 residues. V was cut by 6 bases and J by 3 bases, with 11 bases left in between. Germline CDR1 and CDR2: MNHEY and SVGAGI. The CDR3 sequence is CASRQGFYYGYTF. The CDR3 nucleotides read TGTGCCAGCAGACAGGGATTTTACTATGGCTACACCTTC.

This chain connects TRBV4-1 to TRBJ2-7; D ambiguous. The V end lost 3 bases, the J end lost 0 bases, and 9 bases lay between the germline ends. CDR3 length: 14 amino acids. The germline V gene encodes CDR1 MGHRA and CDR2 YSYEKL. The CDR3 region is CASSHEGSSYEQYF. CDR3 DNA: TGCGCCAGCAGCCACGAAGGGTCCTCCTACGAGCAGTACTTC.

The chain is built from TRBV9 and TRBJ2-5; D could derive from TRBD1 or TRBD2 (5 bases each). The V end was cut by 0 bases, the J end by 5 bases, with 17 bases between. This CDR3 is built from 16 residues. Germline CDR1 reads SGDLS; CDR2 reads YYNGEE. Here the CDR3 reads CASSVVGDPRRETQYF. The CDR3 DNA reads as TGTGCCAGCAGCGTAGTTGGGGACCCGAGACGCGAGACCCAGTACTTC.